A selection of T cell receptor beta chains follows, all from one sample in a study of T cell responses to AZD1222 COVID-19 vaccine. Here immunoSEQ multiplex PCR was the method, and the copy in TCRdb shows in-frame clones only, minus some. The profile shows some 150,000 clones, approximately 78% of them singletons. Source: peripheral blood, taken on day 0 of MenACWY control vaccination. The receptors derive from an adult in good health. CDR3s include the opening cysteine and the closing phenylalanine or tryptophan. The D gene is left open where the match is weak. Clone size is shown for a subset of rows, as once, few, many or a class of expanded clone.

d_gene	v_gene	abundance	j_gene	CDR3nt	CDR3aa
NA	TRBV3-1/TRBV3-2	NA	TRBJ2-5	TGTGCCAGCAGCCAAGGCGACGTGGGGACCCAGTACTTC	CASSQGDVGTQYF
NA	TRBV5-1	NA	TRBJ2-7	TGCGCCAGCAGATCTGGCGGAACGAGTAACGAGCAGTACTTC	CASRSGGTSNEQYF
NA	TRBV28	NA	TRBJ1-5	TGTGCCAGCAGTTCGGACATTGGGAATCAGCCCCAGCATTTT	CASSSDIGNQPQHF
TRBD1	TRBV4-1	NA	TRBJ1-4	TGCGCCAGCAGCCAGGCCCGGGACAGGGGTAATGAAAAACTGTTTTTT	CASSQARDRGNEKLFF
NA	TRBV5-5	NA	TRBJ2-2	TGTGCCAGCAGCGCTCCCCATTCGAACACCGGGGAGCTGTTTTTT	CASSAPHSNTGELFF
NA	TRBV4-2	NA	TRBJ1-2	TGTGCCAGCAGCCCCTCGGGGGGGCCCCTATATGGCTACACCTTC	CASSPSGGPLYGYTF
NA	TRBV15	NA	TRBJ2-3	TGTGCCACCAGCAGAGACGACAGGGTCGCCGCTAGGGCGGGGGGCGAATTTCCGCAGTATTTT	CATSRDDRVAARAGGEFPQYF
NA	TRBV6-6	NA	TRBJ2-4	TGTGCCAGCAGTTACAGGCCCGAGGACATTCAGTACTTC	CASSYRPEDIQYF
NA	TRBV14	NA	TRBJ2-7	TGTGCCAGCAGCCAAGCCGGATACGAGCAGTACTTC	CASSQAGYEQYF
NA	TRBV7-8	few	TRBJ1-3	TGTGCCAGCAGCTTAGGGGGCTCTGGAAACACCATATATTTT	CASSLGGSGNTIYF
NA	TRBV11-2	few	TRBJ2-7	TGTGCCAGCAGCTTAGTCGGGCAGGCCTCCTACGAGCAGTACTTC	CASSLVGQASYEQYF
NA	TRBV11-2	NA	TRBJ1-6	TGTGCCAGCAGCTCTACCAGGGAATCCTATAATTCACCCCTCCACTTT	CASSSTRESYNSPLHF
TRBD1	TRBV5-1	NA	TRBJ2-1	TGCGCCAGCAGCTACCCACAGGGGGGCCTTTTCAATGAGCAGTTCTTC	CASSYPQGGLFNEQFF
NA	TRBV6-5	NA	TRBJ1-5	TGTGCCAGCAGCCCAGGATTCCGCAATCAGCCCCAGCATTTT	CASSPGFRNQPQHF
TRBD2	TRBV4-2	many	TRBJ2-5	TGTGCCAGCAGCCAATCGGATTGGACTAGCGGGGGGGCAGAGACCCAGTACTTC	CASSQSDWTSGGAETQYF
NA	TRBV6-4	once	TRBJ1-3	TGTGCCAGCGGACAGGGAAACACCATATATTTT	CASGQGNTIYF
NA	TRBV6-1	NA	TRBJ1-5	TGTGCCAGCAGTGTAGGGGGTCAGAGGATCTATAGCAATCAGCCCCAGCATTTT	CASSVGGQRIYSNQPQHF
TRBD2	TRBV28	NA	TRBJ2-3	TGTGCCAGCAGTTTTATATCCCCCCCGGCTAGCGGGGGGGCCTCAGATACGCAGTATTTT	CASSFISPPASGGASDTQYF
NA	TRBV21-1	once	TRBJ1-2	TGTGCCAGCAGCAAAGACAGGGGCTATGGCTACACCTTC	CASSKDRGYGYTF
TRBD1	TRBV6-5	NA	TRBJ2-1	TGTGCCAGCAGTTCCTCAGGACAGGGAGCCAATGAGCAGTTCTTC	CASSSSGQGANEQFF
NA	TRBV4-1	few	TRBJ2-3	TGCGCCAGCAGCCAGGGGGCAGATACGCAGTATTTT	CASSQGADTQYF
NA	TRBV14	NA	TRBJ2-7	TGTGCCAGCAGCCAAACCCGTACAAGTTACGAGCAGTACTTC	CASSQTRTSYEQYF
NA	TRBV19	few	TRBJ2-1	TGTGCCAGTAGCGCGAGATCGGGGACCCACAATGAGCAGTTCTTC	CASSARSGTHNEQFF
TRBD2	TRBV5-1	NA	TRBJ2-5	TGCGCCAGCAGCTACCGCTCCATTTTGCGGGGGAGGGAGGAGACCCAGTACTTC	CASSYRSILRGREETQYF
NA	TRBV9	NA	TRBJ2-1	TGTGCCAGCAGCGTAGTGGGGGGGCCGGGCAATGAGCAGTTCTTC	CASSVVGGPGNEQFF
TRBD1	TRBV6-5	NA	TRBJ1-2	TGTGCCAGCAGTCAGGACAGGGGATACTACACCTTC	CASSQDRGYYTF
NA	TRBV4-1	NA	TRBJ2-3	TGCGCCAGCAGCCAAGATGGGGCGGGAGATACGCAGTATTTT	CASSQDGAGDTQYF
TRBD1	TRBV5-1	NA	TRBJ1-1	TGCGCCAGCAGCGTGGGGGACAGGGGTTGGAACACTGAAGCTTTCTTT	CASSVGDRGWNTEAFF
TRBD1	TRBV12-3/TRBV12-4	once	TRBJ1-3	TGTGCCAGCAGGGCCGGGACAGGGTACACCATATATTTT	CASRAGTGYTIYF
TRBD1	TRBV5-1	NA	TRBJ2-5	TGCGCCAGCAGCTTTACAGGGGGCGCGGGGGAGACCCAGTACTTC	CASSFTGGAGETQYF
NA	TRBV3-1/TRBV3-2	NA	TRBJ2-2	TGTGCCAGCAGTCTCTCATGGGACACCGGGGAGCTGTTTTTT	CASSLSWDTGELFF
NA	TRBV28	NA	TRBJ1-1	TGTGCCAGCAGTTTCTTCGACAGAGACACTGAAGCTTTCTTT	CASSFFDRDTEAFF
NA	TRBV21-1	NA	TRBJ1-2	TGTGCCAGCAGCAAAGCTTTACAGGAGGGCCGAAACTATGGCTACACCTTC	CASSKALQEGRNYGYTF
NA	TRBV7-9	NA	TRBJ2-1	TGTGCCAGCAGCCAGGGGACCCCGGTGAATGAGCAGTTCTTC	CASSQGTPVNEQFF
NA	TRBV19	NA	TRBJ1-1	TGTGCCAGTAGCACCTGGGGGGCGAACACTGAAGCTTTCTTT	CASSTWGANTEAFF
NA	TRBV7-3	once	TRBJ2-2	TGTGCCAGCAGCAGCCGGGCCTCCCCCGCCGGGGAGCTGTTTTTT	CASSSRASPAGELFF
NA	TRBV24-1	NA	TRBJ2-1	TGTGCCACCAGTGATTCGACAACAGTCTACAATGAGCAGTTCTTC	CATSDSTTVYNEQFF
NA	TRBV5-4	NA	TRBJ1-2	TGTGCCAGCAGCCCAAGCTGGACAGAGAACTATGGCTACACCTTC	CASSPSWTENYGYTF
NA	TRBV5-1	NA	TRBJ2-1	TGCGCCAGCAGCTTGGGTCGGGGCTACAATGAGCAGTTCTTC	CASSLGRGYNEQFF
NA	TRBV6-5	NA	TRBJ1-3	TGTGCCAGCAGTTCCTCAGTAGGCTCTGGAAACACCATATATTTT	CASSSSVGSGNTIYF
NA	TRBV14	NA	TRBJ1-1	TGTGCCAGCAGCCCCGCCAGGGGACGGCTGAACACTGAAGCTTTCTTT	CASSPARGRLNTEAFF
TRBD1	TRBV28	NA	TRBJ1-2	TGTGCCAGCAGTTTTCCTCAGGCGGGACAGGATTATGGCTACACCTTC	CASSFPQAGQDYGYTF
TRBD1	TRBV18	NA	TRBJ1-6	TGTGCCAGCTCATTAGACAGGGATAATTCACCCCTCCACTTT	CASSLDRDNSPLHF
NA	TRBV21-1	NA	TRBJ2-1	TGTGCCAGCAGCCCCTCAGAGGGATCCTACAATGAGCAGTTCTTC	CASSPSEGSYNEQFF
NA	TRBV19	NA	TRBJ1-4	TGTGCCAGTAGCCCCCTTTCGGTTGGTGAAAAACTGTTTTTT	CASSPLSVGEKLFF
TRBD1	TRBV30	NA	TRBJ2-1	TGTGCCTGTTCGGGACAGTACTACAATGAGCAGTTCTTC	CACSGQYYNEQFF
TRBD1	TRBV28	NA	TRBJ2-2	TGTGCCAGCAGTTTACTAACCGGGACAGGGTCGGGCGGGGAGCTGTTTTTT	CASSLLTGTGSGGELFF
NA	TRBV6-1	NA	TRBJ1-4	TGTGCCAGCAGGGGAGAACAGGTCATTAATGAAAAACTGTTTTTT	CASRGEQVINEKLFF
TRBD1	TRBV6-6	NA	TRBJ2-3	TGTGCCACCTCGGACAGGGCTACCTTCACAGGAGATACGCAGTATTTT	CATSDRATFTGDTQYF
NA	TRBV29-1	NA	TRBJ1-2	TGCAGCGTTGAAGGTCTCCTGGGGAACTATGGCTACACCTTC	CSVEGLLGNYGYTF
NA	TRBV5-1	NA	TRBJ2-5	TGCGCCAGCAGCTTGGGGGGGCCATCGGAGACCCAGTACTTC	CASSLGGPSETQYF
NA	TRBV6-5	NA	TRBJ2-2	TGTGCCAGCAGGCAGGGTGGGAAGCACGGGGAGCTGTTTTTT	CASRQGGKHGELFF